One and the same sample provided the 19 T cell receptor beta chains below, sequenced in a study of cytomegalovirus exposure and HLA in healthy donors. This PCR relied on a set of 60 Vbeta primers and 13 Jbeta primers. Profiled with immunoSEQ multiplex PCR; TCRdb holds only in-frame clones, not every one. The sample consists of fewer than 120,000 clones, 65% to 85% of them appearing once. Material: PBMCs. The receptors stem from a man aged 30 to 39 in good health and CMV-seropositive.

The rearrangement links TRBV4-1 to TRBJ2-3; D remains ambiguous. This CDR3 spans 15 amino acids. CDR1 MGHRA and CDR2 YSYEKL come from the germline V gene. With 4 bases removed from V and 0 bases from J, the gap between germline ends came to 11 bases. The CDR3 region is CASSRFGGSTDTQYF. Written as DNA, the CDR3 is TGCGCCAGCAGCCGATTTGGCGGCAGCACAGATACGCAGTATTTT.

The chain uses TRBV2 and TRBJ1-1; D is possibly TRBD1 (6 bases). The V gene lost 10 bases and the J gene lost 1 base, with 13 bases spanning the gap. The CDR3 has 13 amino acids. Per the germline V gene, CDR1 is SNHLY and CDR2 is FYNNEI. The CDR3 here is CATKATGNTEAFF. The CDR3 DNA follows: TGTGCCACTAAGGCGACAGGGAACACTGAAGCTTTCTTT.

CDR3 region: CASSIGLAGGYGTDTQYF. The CDR3 DNA is TGTGCCAGTAGTATTGGACTAGCGGGGGGGTATGGCACAGATACGCAGTATTTT. V gene TRBV19 combines with J gene TRBJ2-3, with 15 bases lining up with TRBD2. This CDR3 has 18 residues. The germline V gene has CDR1 LNHDA and CDR2 SQIVND (reference sequence). Trimming at V came to 3 bases and at J to 1 base, leaving 5 bases not matched to a gene.

V is TRBV9 and J is TRBJ2-6, with D possibly TRBD1 on 5 matching bases. Germline V gene lookup returns CDR1 SGDLS and CDR2 YYNGEE. CDR3 length: 19 residues. Trimming left V 0 bases short and J 2 bases short, with 18 bases between. DNA for the CDR3: TGTGCCAGCAGCGTAGGGTTCTGGGGCCAGACAACTGGGGCCAACGTCCTGACTTTC. Protein product: CASSVGFWGQTTGANVLTF.

The count of this clone is one. The chain employs TRBV27 and TRBJ2-5; D uncertain. V was clipped by 6 bases and J by 5 bases, with 7 bases between them. In germline, CDR1 is MNHEY, CDR2 SMNVEV (reference sequence). The CDR3 covers 11 residues. CDR3 DNA sequence: TGTGCCAGCAGCAACTCCGAGACCCAGTACTTC. Its translation: CASSNSETQYF.

The gene calls are TRBV11-2 and TRBJ2-5, with TRBD2 identical over 16 bases. The V gene end was trimmed by 3 bases and the J gene end by 3 bases; junction bases not matched to a gene: 4. Germline V gene data show CDR1 as SGHAT and CDR2 as FQNNGV. The CDR3 extends over 17 amino acids. The CDR3 here is CASSLAGTSGGEETQYF. DNA for the CDR3: TGTGCCAGCAGCTTGGCCGGGACTAGCGGGGGGGAAGAGACCCAGTACTTC.

The rearrangement links TRBV5-4 to TRBJ2-2; tentatively, D is TRBD2 (6 bases). Trimming shortened V by 4 bases and J by 0 bases, and 13 bases separated the two germline ends. Germline lookup yields CDR1 SGHNT and CDR2 YYREEE (reference sequence). CDR3 size: 16 residues. CDR3: CASSKGRTTNTGELFF. The CDR3 bases are TGTGCCAGCAGCAAGGGACGGACTACGAACACCGGGGAGCTGTTTTTT.

The V and J genes are TRBV5-1 and TRBJ1-2, with 12 bases fitting TRBD1. The CDR3 loop spans 16 amino acids. Germline V gene data show CDR1 as SGHRS and CDR2 as YFSETQ. V was pared by 3 bases and J by 5 bases, with 8 bases of the junction left unmatched. CDR3 in amino acids: CASSSGQGAISYGYTF. CDR3 DNA sequence: TGCGCCAGCAGCTCGGGACAGGGGGCGATTTCTTATGGCTACACCTTC. The entire variable domain, with the rest obtained from reference TRBV5-1 and TRBJ1-2, is as follows: KAGVTQTPRYLIKTRGQQVTLSCSPISGHRSVSWYQQTPGQGLQFLFEYFSETQRNKGNFPGRFSGRQFSNSRSEMNVSTLELGDSALYLCASSSGQGAISYGYTFGSGTRLTVV.

The V call is TRBV7-8, the J call TRBJ2-5; 11 nucleotides line up with TRBD2. The tail of the sequence fits TRBJ2-7 better, so the J call may be wrong. This CDR3 has 15 amino acids. Germline assignment: CDR1 SGHVS and CDR2 FQNEAQ. CDR3 protein: CASSSTSGGFYEQYF. CDR3 sequence (DNA): TGTGCCAGCAGCTCTACTAGCGGGGGCTTCTACGAGCAGTACTTC.

The CDR3 DNA follows: TGCGCCAGCAGCTTGGTGGGACAGGGTGACGAGCAGTACTTC. It specifies CASSLVGQGDEQYF. The V call is TRBV5-1, the J call TRBJ2-7, with 9 bases matching TRBD1. The ends lost 0 bases at V and 5 bases at J; junction bases unmatched: 3. CDR1 is SGHRS, CDR2 YFSETQ, per germline. The CDR3 extends over 14 amino acids.

The chain joins TRBV27 to TRBJ1-5; D is perhaps TRBD1 (6 bases). Germline V gene lookup returns CDR1 MNHEY and CDR2 SMNVEV (reference sequence). V gave up 2 bases and J gave up 7 bases, with 9 bases separating them. This CDR3 is 13 amino acids long. CDR3 nucleotides: TGTGCCAGCAGTTTAACCCAGGGGCAGCCCCAGCATTTT. Residues: CASSLTQGQPQHF.

The genes are TRBV9 and TRBJ1-2, with unresolved D. V dropped 0 bases and J dropped 1 base, with 4 bases sitting between them. CDR1 SGDLS and CDR2 YYNGEE come from the germline V gene. The CDR3 contains 13 residues. The CDR3 region is CASSVDLNYGYTF. The CDR3 region has the DNA TGTGCCAGCAGCGTAGATCTTAACTATGGCTACACCTTC.

Comment on this clone: An end of the junction differs from the germline gene, which may be a read error. The chain is built from TRBV7-9 and TRBJ2-1; tentatively, D is TRBD2 (5 bases). The CDR3 totals 13 residues. Germline CDR1 SEHNR, CDR2 FQNEAQ (reference sequence). The CDR3 coding sequence is TGTTCCAGCAGCCTCTCCCTAGCAGATGAGCAGTTCTTC. This gives the protein CSSSLSLADEQFF. Complete variable domain (other parts from reference TRBV7-9 and TRBJ2-1): DTGVSQNPRHKITKRGQNVTFRCDPISEHNRLYWYRQTLGQGPEFLTYFQNEAQLEKSRLLSDRFSAERPKGSFSTLEIQRTEQGDSAMYLCSSSLSLADEQFFGPGTRLTVL.

The chain couples TRBV4-3 to TRBJ2-1; TRBD2 agrees at 8 bases. CDR3 length: 17 amino acids. V shed 0 bases, J shed 5 bases, and the junction held 9 bases outside the gene matches. Germline CDR1 is LGHNA and CDR2 is YSLEER. CDR3 nucleotides: TGCGCCAGCAGCCAAGAACGTCGGCTAGCGGGTAACAATGAGCAGTTCTTC. It encodes CASSQERRLAGNNEQFF.

J is TRBJ2-7 and V is TRBV19; 9 nucleotides agree with TRBD1. CDR1 is LNHDA and CDR2 is SQIVND in the germline V gene (reference sequence). The CDR3 covers 15 residues. V lost 5 bases to trimming and J lost 6 bases; unmatched junction nucleotides: 11. CDR3 loop: CASSVHRGREGEQYF. Written as DNA, the CDR3 is TGTGCCAGTAGTGTCCACAGGGGGCGCGAAGGCGAGCAGTACTTC.

The chain employs TRBV19 and TRBJ2-7; TRBD1 matches 12 bases. The CDR3 extends over 16 amino acids. V lost 5 bases, J lost 6 bases, and 11 bases stayed unmatched. Germline CDR1 is LNHDA and CDR2 is SQIVND (reference sequence). The CDR3 protein is CASSLSHGTGGGEQYF. CDR3 sequence (DNA): TGTGCCAGTAGTCTTTCTCACGGGACAGGGGGCGGCGAGCAGTACTTC.

The J gene is TRBJ2-7, the V gene TRBV5-6; possibly TRBD1 for D (6 bases). This CDR3 has 13 residues. Trimming cost V 4 bases and J 2 bases, with 10 bases left between them. Germline-derived CDR1 and CDR2 are SGHDT and YYEEEE. CDR3 DNA sequence: TGTGCCAGCAGCAAAACAGGGCCCTACGAGCAGTACTTC. Encoded protein: CASSKTGPYEQYF.

The chain is built from TRBV19 and TRBJ2-7; tentative D call: TRBD1 (5 bases). Germline CDR1 LNHDA, CDR2 SQIVND (reference sequence). CDR3 length: 13 amino acids. V lost 3 bases, J lost 4 bases, and 10 bases lay in between. The CDR3, as DNA: TGTGCCAGTAGTATTCTTCAGGGTTACGAGCAGTACTTC. Translated: CASSILQGYEQYF.

This clone was detected a few times. V usage is TRBV7-9 and J usage is TRBJ2-1; possibly TRBD1 for D (6 bases). Trimming removed 3 bases from V and 2 bases from J, with 11 bases in between. The germline CDR1 and CDR2 sequences are SEHNR and FQNEAQ (reference sequence). This CDR3 has 15 residues. DNA for the CDR3: TGTGCCAGCAGCTTGGGGGCCAATGCCTACAATGAGCAGTTCTTC. Residues: CASSLGANAYNEQFF.